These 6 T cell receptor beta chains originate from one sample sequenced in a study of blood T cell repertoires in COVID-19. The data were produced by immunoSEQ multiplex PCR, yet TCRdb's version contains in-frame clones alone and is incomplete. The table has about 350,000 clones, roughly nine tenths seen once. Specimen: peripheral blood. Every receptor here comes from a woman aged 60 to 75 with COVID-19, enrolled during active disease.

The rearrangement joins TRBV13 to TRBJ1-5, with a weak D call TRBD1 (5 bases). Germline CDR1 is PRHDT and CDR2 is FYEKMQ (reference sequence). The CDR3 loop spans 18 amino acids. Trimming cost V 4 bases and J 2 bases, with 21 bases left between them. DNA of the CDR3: TGTGCCAGCAGCTCCAGACGACAGTCTACTCTTGGCAATCAGCCCCAGCATTTT. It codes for CASSSRRQSTLGNQPQHF.

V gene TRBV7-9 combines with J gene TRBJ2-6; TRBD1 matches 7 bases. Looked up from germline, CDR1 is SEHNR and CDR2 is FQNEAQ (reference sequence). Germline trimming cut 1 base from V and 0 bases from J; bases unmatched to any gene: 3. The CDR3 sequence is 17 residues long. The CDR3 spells CASSLGDSLSGANVLTF. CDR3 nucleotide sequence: TGTGCCAGCAGCTTAGGGGACAGCCTCTCTGGGGCCAACGTCCTGACTTTC.

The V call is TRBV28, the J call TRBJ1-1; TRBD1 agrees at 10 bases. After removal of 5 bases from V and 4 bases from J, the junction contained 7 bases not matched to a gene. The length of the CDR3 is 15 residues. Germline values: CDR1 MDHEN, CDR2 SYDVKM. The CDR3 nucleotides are TGTGCCAGCAGTACAGACAGGGGGCGGGGCACTGAAGCTTTCTTT. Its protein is CASSTDRGRGTEAFF. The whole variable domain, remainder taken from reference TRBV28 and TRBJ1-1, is DVKVTQSSRYLVKRTGEKVFLECVQDMDHENMFWYRQDPGLGLRLIYFSYDVKMKEKGDIPEGYSVSREKKERFSLILESASTNQTSMYLCASSTDRGRGTEAFFGQGTRLTVV.

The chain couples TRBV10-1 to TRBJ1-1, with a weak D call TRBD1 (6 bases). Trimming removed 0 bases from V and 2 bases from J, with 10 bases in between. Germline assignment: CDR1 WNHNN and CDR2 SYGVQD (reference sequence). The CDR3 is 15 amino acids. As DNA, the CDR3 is TGCGCCAGCAGTGAGTCGAAACAGGGAAACACTGAAGCTTTCTTT. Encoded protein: CASSESKQGNTEAFF.

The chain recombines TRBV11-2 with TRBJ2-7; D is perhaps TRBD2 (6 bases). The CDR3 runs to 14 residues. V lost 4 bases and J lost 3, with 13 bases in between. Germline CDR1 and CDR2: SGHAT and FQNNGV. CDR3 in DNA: TGTGCCAGCAGCTCCGATAGCGGCGGCTACGAGCAGTACTTC. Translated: CASSSDSGGYEQYF.

The CDR3: CASSKTSGGMTSTDTQYF. In DNA, the CDR3 is TGCGCCAGCAGCAAGACTAGCGGGGGGATGACTAGCACAGATACGCAGTATTTT. The chain links TRBV5-1 to TRBJ2-3; TRBD2 aligns across 13 bases. This CDR3 contains 18 residues. Germline CDR1 is SGHRS and CDR2 is YFSETQ. Trimming removed 4 bases from V and 0 bases from J; junction bases left unmatched: 8.